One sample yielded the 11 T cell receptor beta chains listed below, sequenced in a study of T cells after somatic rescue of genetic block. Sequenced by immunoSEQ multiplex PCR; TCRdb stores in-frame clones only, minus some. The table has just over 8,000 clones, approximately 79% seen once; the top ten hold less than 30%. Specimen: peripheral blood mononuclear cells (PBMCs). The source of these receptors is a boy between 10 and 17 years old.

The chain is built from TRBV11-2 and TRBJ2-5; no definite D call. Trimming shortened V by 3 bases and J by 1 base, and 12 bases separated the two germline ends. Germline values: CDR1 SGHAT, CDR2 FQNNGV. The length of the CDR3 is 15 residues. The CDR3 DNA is TGTGCCAGCAGCTTTCGTCGTGCCCTCCAAGAGACCCAGTACTTC. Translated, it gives CASSFRRALQETQYF.

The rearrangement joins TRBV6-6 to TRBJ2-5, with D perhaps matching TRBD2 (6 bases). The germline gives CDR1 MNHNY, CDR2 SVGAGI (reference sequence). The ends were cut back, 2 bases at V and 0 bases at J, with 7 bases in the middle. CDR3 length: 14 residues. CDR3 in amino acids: CASSYGRYQETQYF. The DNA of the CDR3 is TGTGCCAGCAGTTACGGGAGGTACCAAGAGACCCAGTACTTC.

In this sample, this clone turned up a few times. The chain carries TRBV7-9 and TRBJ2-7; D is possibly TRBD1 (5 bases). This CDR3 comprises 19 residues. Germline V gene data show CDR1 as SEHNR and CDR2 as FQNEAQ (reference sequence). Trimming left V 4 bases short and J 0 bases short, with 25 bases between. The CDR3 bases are TGTGCCAGCAGCTATTCCAGGAGTATTTCCGGACACCCCTCCTACGAGCAGTACTTC. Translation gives CASSYSRSISGHPSYEQYF. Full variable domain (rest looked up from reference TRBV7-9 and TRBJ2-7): DTGVSQNPRHKITKRGQNVTFRCDPISEHNRLYWYRQTLGQGPEFLTYFQNEAQLEKSRLLSDRFSAERPKGSFSTLEIQRTEQGDSAMYLCASSYSRSISGHPSYEQYFGPGTRLTVT.

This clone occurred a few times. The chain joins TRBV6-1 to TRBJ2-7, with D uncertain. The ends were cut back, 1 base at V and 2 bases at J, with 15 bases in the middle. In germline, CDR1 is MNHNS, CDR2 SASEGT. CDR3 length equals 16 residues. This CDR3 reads CASSEGGPTFPYEQYF. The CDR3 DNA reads TGTGCCAGCAGTGAAGGAGGTCCGACTTTCCCCTACGAGCAGTACTTC.

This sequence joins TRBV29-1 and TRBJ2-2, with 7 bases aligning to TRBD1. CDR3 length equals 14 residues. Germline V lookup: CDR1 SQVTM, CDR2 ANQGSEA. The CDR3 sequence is CTQKPRGPTGELFF. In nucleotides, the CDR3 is TGCACCCAGAAACCAAGGGGGCCGACCGGGGAGCTGTTTTTT.

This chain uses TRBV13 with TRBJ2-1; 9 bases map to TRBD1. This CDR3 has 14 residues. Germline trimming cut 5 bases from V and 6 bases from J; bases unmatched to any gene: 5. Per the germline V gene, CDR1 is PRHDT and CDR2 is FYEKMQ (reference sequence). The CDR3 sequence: CASSQTDRGNEQFF. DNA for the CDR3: TGTGCCAGCAGCCAAACGGACAGGGGCAATGAGCAGTTCTTC.

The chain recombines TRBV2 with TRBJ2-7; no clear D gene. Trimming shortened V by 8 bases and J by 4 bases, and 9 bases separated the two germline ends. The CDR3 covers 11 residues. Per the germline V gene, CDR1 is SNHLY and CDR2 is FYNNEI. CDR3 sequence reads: CASEQLYEQYF. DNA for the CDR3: TGTGCCAGCGAACAACTTTACGAGCAGTACTTC.

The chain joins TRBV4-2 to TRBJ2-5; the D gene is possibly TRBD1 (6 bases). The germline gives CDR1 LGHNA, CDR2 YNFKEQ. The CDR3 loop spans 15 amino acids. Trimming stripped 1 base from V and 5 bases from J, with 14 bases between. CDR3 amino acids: CASSQGLGAAETQYF. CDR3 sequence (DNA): TGTGCCAGCAGCCAAGGATTGGGGGCCGCGGAGACCCAGTACTTC.

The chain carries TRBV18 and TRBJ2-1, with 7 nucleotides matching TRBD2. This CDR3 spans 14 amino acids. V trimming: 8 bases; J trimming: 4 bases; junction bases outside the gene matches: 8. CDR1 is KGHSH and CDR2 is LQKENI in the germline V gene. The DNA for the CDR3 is TGTGCCAGCCGAGGGAGCGGGACTTACAATGAGCAGTTCTTC. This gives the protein CASRGSGTYNEQFF.

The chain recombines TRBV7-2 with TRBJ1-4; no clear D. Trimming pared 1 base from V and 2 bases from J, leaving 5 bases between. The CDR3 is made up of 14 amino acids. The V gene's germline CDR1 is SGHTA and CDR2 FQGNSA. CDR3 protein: CASSLGGTNEKLFF. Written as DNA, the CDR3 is TGTGCCAGCAGCTTAGGCGGGACTAATGAAAAACTGTTTTTT.

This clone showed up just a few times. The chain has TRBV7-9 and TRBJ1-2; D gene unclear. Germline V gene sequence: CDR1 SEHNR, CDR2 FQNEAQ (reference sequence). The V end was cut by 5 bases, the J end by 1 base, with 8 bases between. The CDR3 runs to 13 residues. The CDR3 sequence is CASSLVGNYGYTF. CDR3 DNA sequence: TGTGCCAGCAGCCTGGTGGGTAACTATGGCTACACCTTC.